These T cell receptor beta chains were read from a single sample in a study of shared T cell receptors in the human thymus. Repertoires were generated with immunoSEQ multiplex PCR, while TCRdb's copy carries only in-frame clones and drops some. The table shows 700,000 to 750,000 clones, with roughly 88% occurring only once. These records were also assigned to another study, of human thymus T cells.

The sequenced sample was thymocytes. These receptors all stem from a girl in the first two years of life with a congenital heart defect. Both conserved end residues are part of each CDR3. The D gene is left open where the match is weak. A row's size may be missing; if present it is once, few, many or a size class.

NA	TRBV5-5	TRBD1	TRBJ2-1	TGTGCCAGCAGCTGGACAGGAAATGAGCAGTTCTTC	CASSWTGNEQFF
NA	TRBV6-6	TRBD1	TRBJ1-2	TGTGCCAGCAATTCCCGGGACAGCCCCTATGGCTACACCTTC	CASNSRDSPYGYTF
NA	TRBV27	NA	TRBJ1-1	TGTGCCAGCAGTCTCTCTCCAGGGGCGGGGAACACTGAAGCTTTCTTT	CASSLSPGAGNTEAFF
NA	TRBV5-6	NA	TRBJ2-7	TGTGCCAGCAGCTTGGGGGCGGACAGCGGCTCCTACGAGCAGTACTTC	CASSLGADSGSYEQYF
NA	TRBV7-6	NA	TRBJ2-7	TGTGCCAGCAGCCGTCAGACTAACTCCTACGAGCAGTACTTC	CASSRQTNSYEQYF
NA	TRBV30	TRBD2	TRBJ2-7	TGTGCCTACCTCGCCTCCCTTTACGGCGGGGGGTACGAGCAGTACTTC	CAYLASLYGGGYEQYF
NA	TRBV28	TRBD2	TRBJ2-3	TGTGCCAGCAGTTGGCGGGGGAACCTCCCCGCAGATACGCAGTATTTT	CASSWRGNLPADTQYF
NA	TRBV9	NA	TRBJ1-4	TGTGCCAGCGGGAGGCTTGGAGAAAAACTGTTTTTT	CASGRLGEKLFF
NA	TRBV10-1	TRBD2	TRBJ2-1	TGCGCCAGCAGTGAGGGTAGCGGGGGACCTTACAATGAGCAGTTCTTC	CASSEGSGGPYNEQFF
NA	TRBV28	TRBD1	TRBJ1-4	TGTGCCAGCAGCCCCGGGACAGGGCCCCACGTGCAACTGTTTTTT	CASSPGTGPHVQLFF
NA	TRBV27	NA	TRBJ1-5	TGTGCCAGCAGTTTATCTGGGGAGGGAAGCAATCAGCCCCAGCATTTT	CASSLSGEGSNQPQHF
few	TRBV28	TRBD1	TRBJ2-7	TGTGCCAGCACCCGGGACAGGTTAAGAACCTACGAGCAGTACTTC	CASTRDRLRTYEQYF
NA	TRBV14	TRBD1	TRBJ1-1	TGTGCCAGCAGCCAAGTTGCGAATCGGACAGACAGGGTTTTTCGTAGCACTGAAGCTTTCTTT	CASSQVANRTDRVFRSTEAFF
NA	TRBV18	TRBD1	TRBJ1-5	TGTGCCAGCTCAGGGGACAGGGCCAATCAGCCCCAGCATTTT	CASSGDRANQPQHF
NA	TRBV29-1	TRBD1	TRBJ2-7	TGCAGCGTTGAGTTCCGGACAGGGGTGGCCTACGAGCAGTACTTC	CSVEFRTGVAYEQYF
NA	TRBV19	TRBD1	TRBJ1-1	TGTGCCAGTAGTATAGATCGCCCGACAGGGGGCAACACTGAAGCTTTCTTT	CASSIDRPTGGNTEAFF
NA	TRBV18	TRBD1	TRBJ2-7	TGTGCCAGCTCCCCGGGGACAGGGTACGAGCAGTACTTC	CASSPGTGYEQYF
once	TRBV6-1	TRBD1	TRBJ1-6	TGTGCCAGCAGTCGGGACAGGGAGGAACCCCTCCACTTT	CASSRDREEPLHF
NA	TRBV4-3	TRBD2	TRBJ2-1	TGCGCCAGCAGCGCCACGCTGGGGGCGGGGGGGTTCGGGTCCTACAATGAGCAGTTCTTC	CASSATLGAGGFGSYNEQFF
few	TRBV20-1	TRBD1	TRBJ1-5	TGCAGTGCTCCAACAGGGGTAGCCCAGCATTTT	CSAPTGVAQHF
NA	TRBV6-5	NA	TRBJ2-7	TGTGCCACCAAGACAGGTCACTACGAGCAGTACTTC	CATKTGHYEQYF
NA	TRBV5-4	NA	TRBJ1-2	TGTGCCAGCAGCTTTAATTTCGACAGTAACTATGGCTACACCTTC	CASSFNFDSNYGYTF
NA	TRBV7-8	TRBD2	TRBJ2-1	TGTGCCAGCAGCTTAGCGTGGCGGGGGGCCCGAGTCTCCCCAACCACGGATGAGCAGTTCTTC	CASSLAWRGARVSPTTDEQFF
NA	TRBV7-7	NA	TRBJ2-5	TGTGCTAGCAGCTTAGACAGGCAAGAGACCCAGTACTTC	CASSLDRQETQYF
NA	TRBV5-6	NA	TRBJ1-5	TGTGCCAGCAGCTCCAGGGGCGGCAGAGCCAATCAGCCCCAGCATTTT	CASSSRGGRANQPQHF
NA	TRBV7-4	NA	TRBJ1-1	TGTGCCAGCAGCTTAGGTGTAAGGGCGGGGGCAGAAGCTTTCTTT	CASSLGVRAGAEAFF
NA	TRBV11-2	NA	TRBJ1-2	TGTGCCAGCAGCCCCGGGGGAGACAGTGGCGATGGCTACACCTTC	CASSPGGDSGDGYTF
NA	TRBV12-2	NA	TRBJ1-4	TGTGCAAGTCGCTTAGGACAAGAGACCTCAACTAATGAAAAACTGTTTTTT	CASRLGQETSTNEKLFF
NA	TRBV4-1	TRBD1	TRBJ1-2	TGCGCCAGCAGCCAAGATCCCGAACAGGGGACTGCTAACTATGGCTACACCTTC	CASSQDPEQGTANYGYTF
few	TRBV10-3	NA	TRBJ2-7	TGTGCCATCAGTGAGTCCCCCGACAGCGCCTACGAGCAGTACTTC	CAISESPDSAYEQYF
NA	TRBV7-2	NA	TRBJ1-3	TGTGCCAGCAGCTTAATGGGGACTTTCTCCTCTGGAAACACCATATATTTT	CASSLMGTFSSGNTIYF
NA	TRBV6-6	NA	TRBJ2-7	TGTGCCAGCAGTTGGAGCCGGGATACCTACGAGCAGTACTTC	CASSWSRDTYEQYF
NA	TRBV16	TRBD1	TRBJ1-1	TGTGCCAGCAGCCACCGAAGACAGGGGTCGCTGGTGAACACTGAAGCTTTCTTT	CASSHRRQGSLVNTEAFF
NA	TRBV9	TRBD1	TRBJ1-3	TGTGCCAGCAGTAACAGGGGTAATTGGAACACCATATATTTT	CASSNRGNWNTIYF
NA	TRBV6-1	TRBD1	TRBJ1-1	TGTGCCAGCAGTGCCGGACAGGGCCGATGGGACACTGAAGCTTTCTTT	CASSAGQGRWDTEAFF
NA	TRBV25-1	TRBD1	TRBJ2-7	TGTGCCAGCAGGAAGGAACGGGACAGGGAAGACGAGCAGTACTTC	CASRKERDREDEQYF
NA	TRBV30	TRBD2	TRBJ2-1	TGTGCCTGGAGTATCCCTAGCGGGGGGGCCGTGTCCTACAATGAGCAGTTCTTC	CAWSIPSGGAVSYNEQFF
once	TRBV6-5	TRBD2	TRBJ2-7	TGTGCCAGCAGTTACCGGGGGGGCCGGGAGACCTACGAGCAGTACTTC	CASSYRGGRETYEQYF
NA	TRBV7-9	TRBD1	TRBJ1-1	TGTGCCAGCAGCTTATCAGGAGGGACAGGGAATGGAGCTTTCTTT	CASSLSGGTGNGAFF
NA	TRBV6-1	NA	TRBJ1-1	TGTGCCAGCATCTACCAGGGGTGGGACACTGAAGCTTTCTTT	CASIYQGWDTEAFF